What follows describes a single T cell receptor beta chain. A single count supports this clone. Its antigen remains unidentified. No much larger clone is present one base from it, and per-base qualities are unavailable. CD8 naive samples were CD45RO-negative cells positively selected for CCR7, giving a CD45RA+CCR7+ population that excluded TemRA cells. Healthy HIV-negative adults with no recently reported acute infections or vaccinations were included as donors. Every donor was a Caucasian adult living in Nashville, Tennessee, USA. Blood was obtained by leukapheresis, after which PBMCs were separated by Ficoll-Histopaque density gradient centrifugation and cryopreserved in liquid nitrogen vapor phase. Analytical flow cytometry was used to check the purity and quantity of every magnetically sorted T cell population. Genomic DNA was isolated from each sorted fraction and quantified by UV absorbance on a Nanodrop 2000c.

Using the deep immunoSEQ assay, TCR CDR3 regions were amplified from genomic DNA by multiplex PCR. Extracted genomic DNA from each cell subset was spread evenly across all wells of several immunoSEQ 96-well plates, with each plate serving as a replicate. Each replicate PCR for sorted subsets received around 210 ng genomic DNA, equal to 28,000 or so T cell genomes. Purified libraries were measured with a Qubit 3.0 fluorometer, size-checked on a Bioanalyzer 2100, and measured again with the KAPA Library Quantification kit. A separate single-read 150-cycle Illumina NextSeq 550 flow cell was used to sequence each immunoSEQ 96-well plate. Turning to the authors' computational methods: Because the immunoSEQ output held only junctional sequences and lacked quality scores, the filtering could not match the filtering applied to full-length reads. Sequences were annotated with PyIR, a Python wrapper for IgBLAST v1.9, and V/J genes and CDR3 were assigned using IMGT germline references. Reads with weak V/J assignments (E-value above 1e-6), missing CDR3, stop codons, out-of-frame junctions, or ambiguous translated residues were removed. V3J clonotypes were defined as sequences sharing an identical inferred V gene, J gene, and CDR3 amino acid sequence. The percentage overlap between two repertoires was calculated by dividing the number of shared unique clonotypes by the size of the smaller repertoire. RTK rarefaction, the Chao1 estimator, and Recon v2.1 estimates of unobserved clonotypes were used to assess repertoire richness. Generation probabilities for all TCRbeta clonotypes obtained by the gDNA method from several donors were computed using OLGA. Held by TCRdb, this immuneACCESS table contains in-frame sequences only and omits some clones. Under half of the omission traces to an unresolved V gene where checked; the cause of the rest is unknown. Clone size and the V and J calls come from that table; the DNA yielded D and trimming. Recorded for this sample are approximately 650,000 clones; about 95% of them occurred a single time. The top ten constitute 0.11% of the sample.

V is clipped by 2 bases and J by 7 bases, and the sequence between their germline boundaries is 9 bases long. CDR1 and CDR2 are drawn from the germline V gene: SQVTM, ANQGSEA. Including cysteine and phenylalanine, the CDR3 has 12 amino acids. Of the read, only the CDR3 DNA is kept; its 36 bases are in frame from base 1. These data come from a study of shared clonotypes between healthy human individuals (dated by TCRdb to the early 2020s). Study-level background: The cohort comprised a couple of women and a few men aged 18 to 49 years. Each donor's leukapheresis produced roughly between about 0.8 and 10 billion PBMCs. The study deeply sequenced blood TCR repertoires of about 5 healthy adults to estimate repertoire size and the extent of clonotype sharing between individuals. Per donor, three plates each were used for CD4 naive and CD4 memory, two for CD8 naive, and one for CD8 memory. Different laboratories and diverse techniques were used to prepare libraries and sequence TCR repertoires, to increase sequencing depth and limit assay-specific biases. The full study reports these points: Sharing across several donors was observed for approximately 4.6% of naive CD4, 3% to 4% of naive CD8, 2% to 2.5% of memory CD4, and about 0.4% of memory CD8 clonotypes. Rarefaction of sorted-subset datasets indicated incomplete sequencing despite the large sequencing depth. Pairwise subsampling indicated that sequencing depth was expected to affect the degree of clonotype sharing among donors. Larger estimated clonotype richness was generally found for naive subsets than for memory subsets. The genetic and exposure-history diversity represented was limited by the small number of donors. Compared with non-shared clonotypes, clonotypes shared by all four sorted-subset donors had higher generation probabilities. Sampling was restricted to blood, and TCR repertoires in tissues likely differ from the TCR repertoires found in blood.

The sample was naive CD8+ T cells sorted from blood. This sample's cell subset or site label indicates: CD45RA+CCR7+. The sequence joins TRBV29-1 to TRBJ2-1, with a tentative D gene TRBD2 over 6 matching bases. This sequence originates from a woman younger than 45 in good health. The encoded CDR3 is CSVEWAGNEQFF. The bases are TGCAGCGTTGAATGGGCGGGGAATGAGCAGTTCTTC.